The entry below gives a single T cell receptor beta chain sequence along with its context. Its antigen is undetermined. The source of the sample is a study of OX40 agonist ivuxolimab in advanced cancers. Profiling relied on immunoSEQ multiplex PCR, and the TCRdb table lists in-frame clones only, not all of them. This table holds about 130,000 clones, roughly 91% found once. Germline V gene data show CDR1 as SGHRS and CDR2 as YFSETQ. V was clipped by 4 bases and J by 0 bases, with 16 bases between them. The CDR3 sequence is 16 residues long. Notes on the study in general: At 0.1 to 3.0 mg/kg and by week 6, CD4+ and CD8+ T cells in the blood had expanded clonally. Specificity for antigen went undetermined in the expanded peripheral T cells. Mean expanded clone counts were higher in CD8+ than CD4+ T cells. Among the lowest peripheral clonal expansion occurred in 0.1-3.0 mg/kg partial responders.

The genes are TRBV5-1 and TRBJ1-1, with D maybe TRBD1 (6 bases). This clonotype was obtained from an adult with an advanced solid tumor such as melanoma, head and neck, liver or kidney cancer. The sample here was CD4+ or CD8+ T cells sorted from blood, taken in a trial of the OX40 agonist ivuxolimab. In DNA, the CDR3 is TGCGCCAGCAGCCAACAGGGTGGGTGGATGAACACTGAAGCTTTCTTT. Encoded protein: CASSQQGGWMNTEAFF.